Sequencing of this T cell receptor beta chain was carried out in a study of blood T cells in healthy people across ages. Study background: Using template switching, researchers captured about one barcoded beta molecule for each two T cells.

The use of a sample-barcoded 5' primer and a J-beta primer mix characterized a second PCR of about 6 to 12 cycles. TCRdb processed the 5' RACE reads anew with MiXCR; each CDR3 protein has one entry. The sample carries roughly 410,000 distinct CDR3 sequences, more than 45% recorded once. Each donor supplied approximately 10 milliliters of peripheral blood. This CDR3 contains 14 residues. Germline lookup yields CDR1 MNHEY and CDR2 SVGEGT. V and J are TRBV6-2 or TRBV6-3 and TRBJ2-5, with D perhaps TRBD2 (6 bases). Near its end, the DNA agrees better with TRBJ2-7, so the J call may be wrong. This sequence was found in a man in his sixties in good health. Sequenced input: blood. The CDR3 coding sequence is TGTGCCAGCAGTTACCGGGCGGGATTCTACGAGCAGTACTTC. Its protein is CASSYRAGFYEQYF.